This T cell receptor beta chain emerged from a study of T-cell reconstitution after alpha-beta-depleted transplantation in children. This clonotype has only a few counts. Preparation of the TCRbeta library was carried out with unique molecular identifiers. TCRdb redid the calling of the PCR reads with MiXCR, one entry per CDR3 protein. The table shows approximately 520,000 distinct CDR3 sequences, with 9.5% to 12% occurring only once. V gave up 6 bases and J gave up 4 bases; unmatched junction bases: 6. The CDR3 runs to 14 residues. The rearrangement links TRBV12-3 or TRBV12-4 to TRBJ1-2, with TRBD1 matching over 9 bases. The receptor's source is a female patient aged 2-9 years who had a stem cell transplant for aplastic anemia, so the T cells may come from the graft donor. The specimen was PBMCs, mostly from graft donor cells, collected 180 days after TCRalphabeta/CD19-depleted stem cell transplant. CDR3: CASRGTGRAYGYTF. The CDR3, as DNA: TGTGCCAGCAGAGGGACAGGGAGGGCCTATGGCTACACCTTC.